The rows below give T cell receptor beta chains drawn from one sample of a study of cytomegalovirus exposure and HLA in healthy donors. The method was immunoSEQ multiplex PCR; TCRdb's version includes in-frame clones alone and lacks a portion of them. The sample lists over 60,000 clones; roughly 95% were seen once. The specimen was PBMCs. These receptors originate from a man younger than 30 in good health and CMV-seronegative. CDR3s include the opening cysteine and the closing phenylalanine or tryptophan. The D gene is left open where the match is weak. The size entry is marked missing in some rows and otherwise reads once, few, many or a size class.

>TRBJ2-2|few|TRBV27|-
TGTGCCAGCAGTTTACGGGGGACCGGGGAGCTGTTTTTT
CASSLRGTGELFF
>TRBJ1-2|-|TRBV27|TRBD1
TGTGCCAGCAGTTGGAATGCAGGGGGGACGGAAGGCTACACCTTC
CASSWNAGGTEGYTF
>TRBJ1-1|-|TRBV29-1|TRBD1
TGCAGCGTTGCTCCTTCGACAGGGGGGGGTACTGAAGCTTTCTTT
CSVAPSTGGGTEAFF
>TRBJ1-4|-|TRBV6-1|-
TGTGCCAGCAGTGAACGGGAGGGAGCAACTAATGAAAAACTGTTTTTT
CASSEREGATNEKLFF
>TRBJ1-1|-|TRBV2|-
TGTGCCAGCATCGGAAGGGGCCCAAAGATGAACACTGAAGCTTTCTTT
CASIGRGPKMNTEAFF
>TRBJ2-1|-|TRBV7-2|TRBD2
TGTGCCAGCAGCTTAGCGCGGGGGAATGAGCAGTTCTTC
CASSLARGNEQFF
>TRBJ1-5|-|TRBV4-3|-
TGCGCCAGCAGCCAGGTAGCTAATCAGCCCCAGCATTTT
CASSQVANQPQHF
>TRBJ1-3|-|TRBV6-1|-
TGTGCCAGCATCCCATTGGAGGGAGCAGGAAACACCATATATTTT
CASIPLEGAGNTIYF
>TRBJ2-7|-|TRBV27|-
TGTGCCAGCAGTCCCAGCGGCTACGAGCAGTACTTC
CASSPSGYEQYF
>TRBJ1-2|-|TRBV7-9|-
TGTGCCAGCAGCTTATGGTCTAATTCGCCTAGATTC
CASSLWSNSPRF
>TRBJ2-5|-|TRBV5-1|-
TGCGCCAGCAGCCCCGGACAGTATCAAGAGACCCAGTACTTC
CASSPGQYQETQYF
>TRBJ1-6|-|TRBV7-2|-
TGTGCCAGCAGTTTTGATATCGGTTCACCCCTCCACTTT
CASSFDIGSPLHF
>TRBJ2-5|-|TRBV9|TRBD2
TGTGCCAGCAGCCCCCCGACGACTAGCCTCCAAGAGACCCAGTACTTC
CASSPPTTSLQETQYF
>TRBJ2-3|-|TRBV21-1|-
TGTGCCAGCAGCAGCCCGAGGAACACAGATACGCAGTATTTT
CASSSPRNTDTQYF
>TRBJ1-4|-|TRBV30|-
TGTGCCTGGTGCCGCCAAGGACAGAATGAAAAACTGTTTTTT
CAWCRQGQNEKLFF
>TRBJ2-2|-|TRBV6-1|-
TGTGCCAGCAGTGAGGCAGGGGCTGGGACCGGGGAGCTGTTTTTT
CASSEAGAGTGELFF
>TRBJ1-6|once|TRBV5-5|-
TGTGCCAGCAGCTTCCGGGACAACAATTCACCCCTCCACTTT
CASSFRDNNSPLHF
>TRBJ2-7|-|TRBV7-6|-
TGTGCCAGCAGCTCGGACAGCGTTTCCTACGAGCAGTACTTC
CASSSDSVSYEQYF
>TRBJ2-2|-|TRBV9|-
TGTGCCAGCAGCGTAGCCTCAGGGAACACCGGGGAGCTGTTTTTT
CASSVASGNTGELFF
>TRBJ1-5|once|TRBV2|-
TGTGCCAGCAGTGATGCGGGTCGACTAAGCAATCAGCCCCAGCATTTT
CASSDAGRLSNQPQHF
>TRBJ1-5|-|TRBV29-1|TRBD1
TGCAGCGTTGAGACATCCCGGGACAGGGACTTGGGAAATCAGCCCCAGCATTTT
CSVETSRDRDLGNQPQHF
>TRBJ2-7|-|TRBV9|-
TGTGCCAGCAGCCTGGGAGTGGGGGCAGACTACGAGCAGTACTTC
CASSLGVGADYEQYF
>TRBJ2-5|few|TRBV15|TRBD1
TGTGCCACCAGCGGACAGGGCGGGAAAGAGACCCAGTACTTC
CATSGQGGKETQYF
>TRBJ1-1|-|TRBV4-2|-
TGTGCCAGCAGCCCAGAGTGGAGATCCAAAGCTTTCTTT
CASSPEWRSKAFF
>TRBJ2-5|-|TRBV15|-
TGTGCCACCAGCAGAGATGGGGCAGGAAATTATGAGACCCAGTACTTC
CATSRDGAGNYETQYF
>TRBJ1-2|once|TRBV18|-
TGTGCCAGCTCAGAGTCGGGTGGTAACTATGGCTACACCTTC
CASSESGGNYGYTF
>TRBJ2-5|-|TRBV5-1|-
TGCGCCAGCAGCTGGACTAAGGATGAGACCCAGTACTTC
CASSWTKDETQYF
>TRBJ2-1|-|TRBV9|TRBD2
TGTGCCAGCAGCTTTAGCCTAGCGGGGGGCCCCTACAATGAGCAGTTCTTC
CASSFSLAGGPYNEQFF
>TRBJ2-5|few|TRBV9|TRBD1
TGTGCCAGCAGCGCTACAGGGGTCCAAGAGACCCAGTACTTC
CASSATGVQETQYF
>TRBJ2-2|-|TRBV7-3|TRBD1
TGTGCCAGCAGCCCCAGGGGGACAGCTCCCGGGGAGCTGTTTTTT
CASSPRGTAPGELFF
>TRBJ1-5|once|TRBV27|-
TGTGCCAGCAGCAGGACAGCTAATCAGCCCCAGCATTTT
CASSRTANQPQHF
>TRBJ2-1|-|TRBV30|-
TGTGCCTGGAGTGTAGGACTTGACTACAATGAGCAGTTCTTC
CAWSVGLDYNEQFF
>TRBJ1-4|-|TRBV7-9|-
TGTGCCAGCAGCCGGGACAAGACAACTAATGAAAAACTGTTTTTT
CASSRDKTTNEKLFF
>TRBJ2-6|-|TRBV9|-
TGTGCCAGCAGCCTGACCGTTGGGCCCAGCTCTGGGGCCAACGTCCTGACTTTC
CASSLTVGPSSGANVLTF
>TRBJ2-1|-|TRBV10-1|TRBD2
TGCGCCAGCAGTGAGTGGCCCGGGACTAGGTTTGAGAATGAGCAGTTCTTC
CASSEWPGTRFENEQFF
>TRBJ1-2|once|TRBV28|-
TGTGCCAGCAGTACGACGGGATACAAAAACTATGGCTACACCTTC
CASSTTGYKNYGYTF
>TRBJ1-1|-|TRBV6-5|TRBD1
TGTGCCAGCAGCCCCAGGGGGTTGAACACTGAAGCTTTCTTT
CASSPRGLNTEAFF
>TRBJ1-1|-|TRBV11-3|-
TGTGCCAGCAGCTTTTCGGGTCAGAACACTGAAGCTTTCTTT
CASSFSGQNTEAFF
>TRBJ1-1|once|TRBV9|-
TGTGCCAGCAGCGTGCTCGGTCAACCGAACACTGAAGCTTTCTTT
CASSVLGQPNTEAFF
>TRBJ1-1|-|TRBV28|-
TGTGCCATATCCGAGGGCACTGAAGCTTTCTTT
CAISEGTEAFF
>TRBJ2-7|once|TRBV15|-
TGTGCCACCAGCAGAGATCTCGGCCAGGGCCGCGAGCAGTACTTC
CATSRDLGQGREQYF
>TRBJ2-7|-|TRBV4-2|-
TGTGCCAGCAGCCTTAACTCCTACGAGCAGTACTTC
CASSLNSYEQYF
>TRBJ2-2|-|TRBV7-9|-
TGTGCCAGTGATTTGCAGGGCGGAAACACCGGGGAGCTGTTTTTT
CASDLQGGNTGELFF
>TRBJ2-1|-|TRBV6-5|TRBD2
TGTGCCAGCAGGGGACTAGCGGACTACAATGAGCAGTTCTTC
CASRGLADYNEQFF
>TRBJ2-7|-|TRBV30|-
TGTGCCTGGAGTGCACCCGGTGGGGGGGGCCTGAGCGAGCAGTACTTC
CAWSAPGGGGLSEQYF
>TRBJ2-7|-|TRBV10-1|TRBD2
TGCGCCAGCAGAGGACTAGCGGGGATAGCCCCCGAGCAGTACTTC
CASRGLAGIAPEQYF
>TRBJ2-2|-|TRBV2|-
TGTGCCAGCAGTTCCCACGGCACCGGGGAGCTGTTTTTT
CASSSHGTGELFF
>TRBJ2-7|-|TRBV29-1|-
TGCAGCGTTGAGAAGCCCTACTACGGCGAGCAGTACTTC
CSVEKPYYGEQYF
>TRBJ2-2|-|TRBV25-1|-
TGTGCCAGCAGTGACAGGGCTCCCGGGGAGCTGTTTTTT
CASSDRAPGELFF
>TRBJ2-2|-|TRBV29-1|TRBD1
TGCAGCGTCGGACAGGGTACCGGGGAGCTGTTTTTT
CSVGQGTGELFF
>TRBJ2-3|-|TRBV10-1|TRBD2
TGCGCCAGCAGTGAGTCGAGACTAGCGGGGGAGTTCACAGATACGCAGTATTTT
CASSESRLAGEFTDTQYF
>TRBJ2-1|-|TRBV27|-
TGTGCCAGCAGTTCTCAGTACCCGGGCTACAATGAGCAGTTCTTC
CASSSQYPGYNEQFF
>TRBJ1-1|-|TRBV7-9|-
TGTGCCAGCCGACCAAACGAGGTTAACACTGAAGCTTTCTTT
CASRPNEVNTEAFF